This TCR beta chain stems from a study of cytomegalovirus exposure and HLA in healthy donors. Amplification used 60 Vbeta primers and 13 Jbeta primers. Only in-frame clones appear in the TCRdb table, and some are missing; sequencing was by immunoSEQ multiplex PCR. The table includes some 150,000 clones, 80% to 90% detected once. This clone was found a few times. CDR1 and CDR2 (germline): LGHNA, YSLEER. V gave up 1 base and J gave up 1 base; unmatched junction bases: 2. The CDR3 has 16 residues. The sequenced material came from PBMCs. The TCR originated in a woman aged 25 to 39 in good health and CMV-seropositive. The chain combines TRBV4-3 with TRBJ2-2; 8 bases agree with TRBD2. The CDR3: CASSQASGLNTGELFF. DNA of the CDR3: TGCGCCAGCAGCCAAGCTAGCGGGCTGAACACCGGGGAGCTGTTTTTT.